Listed below are T cell receptor beta chains from one sample, sequenced in a study of identical twins. TCRdb re-called the 5' RACE reads through MiXCR, storing one row per CDR3 protein. In the table there are 690,000 or so distinct CDR3 sequences, 6.1% of which are singletons. Input material: naive T cells sorted from blood. The source is a man aged 18 to 29 in good health. Each CDR3 is given with its conserved first and last residue. D genes are given only for firm matches. Rows may omit the clone size; those that give it use once, few, many or a size class.

abundance,v_gene,d_gene,j_gene,CDR3aa,CDR3nt
few,TRBV5-1,-,TRBJ2-3,CASSLEGRDTDTQYF,TGCGCCAGCAGCTTGGAGGGCCGGGACACAGATACGCAGTATTTT
few,TRBV29-1,-,TRBJ2-3,CSVEGTFHTDTQYF,TGCAGCGTTGAGGGGACCTTCCACACAGATACGCAGTATTTT
few,TRBV30,-,TRBJ1-1,CAWMLGNTEAFF,TGTGCCTGGATGTTAGGAAACACTGAAGCTTTCTTT
many,TRBV7-2,TRBD2,TRBJ2-1,CASSLGARTSDDEQFF,TGTGCCAGCAGCTTAGGTGCCCGGACTAGCGACGATGAGCAGTTCTTC
few,TRBV5-1,TRBD1,TRBJ2-1,CASSLSGQGGNEQFF,TGCGCCAGCAGCTTGTCGGGACAGGGGGGCAATGAGCAGTTCTTC
many,TRBV12-3/TRBV12-4,TRBD2,TRBJ2-5,CASSLGGLAEETQYF,TGTGCCAGCAGTTTAGGCGGACTAGCAGAAGAGACCCAGTACTTC
few,TRBV20-1,-,TRBJ2-7,CSAPLLGRYEQYF,TGCAGTGCCCCCCTCCTGGGAAGATACGAGCAGTACTTC
many,TRBV6-5,-,TRBJ1-2,CASSYSPQGYGYTF,TGTGCCAGCAGTTACTCTCCACAGGGATATGGCTACACCTTC
few,TRBV7-9,TRBD2,TRBJ2-3,CASSLLASGRTGDTQYF,TGTGCCAGCAGCTTATTGGCTAGCGGGAGGACCGGAGATACGCAGTATTTT
many,TRBV9,TRBD2,TRBJ2-1,CASSVAGSGRSSYNEQFF,TGTGCCAGCAGCGTAGCTGGCAGCGGGAGGAGCTCCTACAATGAGCAGTTCTTC
few,TRBV24-1,TRBD2,TRBJ2-5,CATSQGLAGGEETQYF,TGTGCCACCTCCCAGGGACTAGCGGGAGGAGAAGAGACCCAGTACTTC
many,TRBV5-1,TRBD1,TRBJ1-4,CASSLVGTANEKLFF,TGCGCCAGCAGCTTGGTCGGGACAGCGAATGAAAAACTGTTTTTT
-,TRBV12-3/TRBV12-4,-,TRBJ2-3,CASSFSGTQHTDTQYF,TGTGCCAGCAGTTTCTCCGGGACTCAGCACACAGATACGCAGTATTTT
many,TRBV29-1,-,TRBJ2-2,CSANTGVSNTGELFF,TGCAGCGCGAACACAGGAGTATCGAACACCGGGGAGCTGTTTTTT